This T cell receptor beta chain was profiled in a study of blood T cell repertoires in COVID-19. Study summary: The origin of the acute and convalescent COVID-19 samples was the United States, Italy and Spain. Sample material is recorded as cDNA or gDNA derived from T cells, B-cell-depleted T cells, or PBMCs.

CDR3 length equals 13 residues. V dropped 6 bases and J dropped 9 bases, with 15 bases sitting between them. Germline V gene data show CDR1 as SNHLY and CDR2 as FYNNEI. In the original processing: Amplification of reference gene primers provided the estimated nucleated cell counts. Generated by immunoSEQ multiplex PCR, the TCRdb table keeps only in-frame clones and is missing some. From that table come the V and J calls and clone size; the DNA was used to work out D and trimming. The sample shows around 260,000 clones, 85% of them seen only once. This sequence was found in a human donor in a cohort sampled during active COVID-19. What was sequenced was peripheral blood. The chain is built from TRBV2 and TRBJ2-1; no clear D gene. As DNA, the CDR3 is TGTGCCAGCAGATACTCTAGGTCGAGTGAGCAGTTCTTC. Its protein is CASRYSRSSEQFF.